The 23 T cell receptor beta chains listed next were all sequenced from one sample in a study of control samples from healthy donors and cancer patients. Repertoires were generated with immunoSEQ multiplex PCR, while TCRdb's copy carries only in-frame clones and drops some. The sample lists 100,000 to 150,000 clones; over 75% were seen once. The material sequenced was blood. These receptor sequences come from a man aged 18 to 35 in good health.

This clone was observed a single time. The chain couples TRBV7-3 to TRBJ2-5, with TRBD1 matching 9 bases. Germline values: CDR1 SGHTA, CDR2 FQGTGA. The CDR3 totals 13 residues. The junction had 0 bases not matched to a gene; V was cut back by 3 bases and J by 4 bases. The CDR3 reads CASSLGQGETQYF. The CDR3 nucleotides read TGTGCCAGCAGCTTGGGACAGGGAGAGACCCAGTACTTC.

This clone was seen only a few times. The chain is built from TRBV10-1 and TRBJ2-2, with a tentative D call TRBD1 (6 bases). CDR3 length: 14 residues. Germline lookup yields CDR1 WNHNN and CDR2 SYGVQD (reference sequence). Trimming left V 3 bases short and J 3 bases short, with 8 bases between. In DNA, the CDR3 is TGCGCCAGCAGTGAAGCAGGGGACACCGGGGAGCTGTTTTTT. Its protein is CASSEAGDTGELFF.

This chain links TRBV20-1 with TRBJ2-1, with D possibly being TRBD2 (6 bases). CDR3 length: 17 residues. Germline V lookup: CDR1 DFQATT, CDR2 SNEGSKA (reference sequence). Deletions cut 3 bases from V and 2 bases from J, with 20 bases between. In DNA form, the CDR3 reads TGCAGTGCTAGTCCCCCAACCGGGACTGCAGCCTACAATGAGCAGTTCTTC. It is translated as CSASPPTGTAAYNEQFF.

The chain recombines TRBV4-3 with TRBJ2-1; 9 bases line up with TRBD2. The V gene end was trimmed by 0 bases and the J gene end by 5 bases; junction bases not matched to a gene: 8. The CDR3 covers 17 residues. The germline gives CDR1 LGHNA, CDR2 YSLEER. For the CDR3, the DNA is TGCGCCAGCAGCCAAGATCATGGAGCGGGAGGCCACAATGAGCAGTTCTTC. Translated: CASSQDHGAGGHNEQFF.

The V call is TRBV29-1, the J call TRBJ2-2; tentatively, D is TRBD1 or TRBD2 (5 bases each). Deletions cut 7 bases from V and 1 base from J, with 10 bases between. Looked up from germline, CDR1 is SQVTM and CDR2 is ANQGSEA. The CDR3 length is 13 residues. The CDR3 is CSASGRNTGELFF. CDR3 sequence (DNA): TGCAGCGCTTCGGGACGGAACACCGGGGAGCTGTTTTTT.

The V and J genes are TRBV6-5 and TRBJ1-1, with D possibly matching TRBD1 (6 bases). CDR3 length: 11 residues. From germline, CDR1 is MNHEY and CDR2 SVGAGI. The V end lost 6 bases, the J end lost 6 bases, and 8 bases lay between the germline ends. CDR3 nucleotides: TGTGCCAGCAGCAGGGGCGCTGAAGCTTTCTTT. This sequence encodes CASSRGAEAFF.

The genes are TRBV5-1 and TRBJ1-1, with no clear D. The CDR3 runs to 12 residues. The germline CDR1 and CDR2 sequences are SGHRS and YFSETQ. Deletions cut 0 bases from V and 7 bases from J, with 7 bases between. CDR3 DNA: TGCGCCAGCAGCTTGGAAGCGGGTGAAGCTTTCTTT. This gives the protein CASSLEAGEAFF.

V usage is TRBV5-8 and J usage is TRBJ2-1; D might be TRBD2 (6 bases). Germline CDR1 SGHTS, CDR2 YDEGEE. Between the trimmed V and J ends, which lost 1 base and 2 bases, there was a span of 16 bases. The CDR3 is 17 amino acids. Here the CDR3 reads CASSLTPTGLTYNEQFF. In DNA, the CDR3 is TGTGCCAGCAGCTTGACCCCTACGGGACTTACCTACAATGAGCAGTTCTTC.

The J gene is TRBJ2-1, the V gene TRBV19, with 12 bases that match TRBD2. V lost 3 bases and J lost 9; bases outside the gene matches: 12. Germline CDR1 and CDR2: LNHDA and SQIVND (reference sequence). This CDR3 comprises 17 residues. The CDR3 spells CASSIARLAGDGVEQFF. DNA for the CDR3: TGTGCCAGTAGTATCGCCCGACTAGCGGGGGACGGCGTTGAGCAGTTCTTC.

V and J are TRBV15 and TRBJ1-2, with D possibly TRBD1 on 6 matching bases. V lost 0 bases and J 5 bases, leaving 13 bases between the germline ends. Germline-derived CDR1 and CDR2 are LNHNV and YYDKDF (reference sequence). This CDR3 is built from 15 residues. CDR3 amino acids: CATSRDLGARYGYTF. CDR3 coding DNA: TGTGCCACCAGCAGAGATCTGGGGGCGAGGTATGGCTACACCTTC. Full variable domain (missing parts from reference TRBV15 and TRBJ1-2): DAMVIQNPRYQVTQFGKPVTLSCSQTLNHNVMYWYQQKSSQAPKLLFHYYDKDFNNEADTPDNFQSRRPNTSFCFLDIRSPGLGDTAMYLCATSRDLGARYGYTFGSGTRLTVV.

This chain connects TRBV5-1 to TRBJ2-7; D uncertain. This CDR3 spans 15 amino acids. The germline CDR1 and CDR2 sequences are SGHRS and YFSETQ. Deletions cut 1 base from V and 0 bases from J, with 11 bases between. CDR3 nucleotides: TGCGCCAGCAGCTTGACGGTTGACACCTCCTACGAGCAGTACTTC. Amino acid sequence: CASSLTVDTSYEQYF.

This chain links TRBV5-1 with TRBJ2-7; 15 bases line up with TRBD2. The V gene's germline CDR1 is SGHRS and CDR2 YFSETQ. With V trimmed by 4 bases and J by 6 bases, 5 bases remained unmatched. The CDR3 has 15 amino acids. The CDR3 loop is CASSPGLAGGAEQYV. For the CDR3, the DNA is TGCGCCAGCAGCCCCGGACTAGCGGGAGGGGCCGAGCAGTACGTC.

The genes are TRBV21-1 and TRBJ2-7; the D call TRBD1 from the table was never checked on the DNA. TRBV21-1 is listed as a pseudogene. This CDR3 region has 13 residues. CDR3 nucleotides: TGTGCCAGCAGCAAAGGCAGGCCCTACGAGCAGTACGTC. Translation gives CASSKGRPYEQYV.

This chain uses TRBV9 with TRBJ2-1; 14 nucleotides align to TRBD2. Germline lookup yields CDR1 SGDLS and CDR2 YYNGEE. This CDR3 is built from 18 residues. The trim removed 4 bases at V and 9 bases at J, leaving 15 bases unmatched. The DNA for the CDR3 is TGTGCCAGCAGCCCCCGATCATTGACTAGCGGGAGGGGCGGTGAGCAGTTCTTC. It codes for CASSPRSLTSGRGGEQFF.

The CDR3 region has the DNA TGTGCCAGCAGTTACTCGGGCCCCTACAATGAGCAGTTCTTC. It translates to CASSYSGPYNEQFF. The gene calls are TRBV6-2 or TRBV6-3 and TRBJ2-1; D not certain. The CDR3 has 14 residues. V shed 0 bases and J shed 2 bases, with 5 bases lying between them. Germline-derived CDR1 and CDR2 are MNHEY and SVGEGT.

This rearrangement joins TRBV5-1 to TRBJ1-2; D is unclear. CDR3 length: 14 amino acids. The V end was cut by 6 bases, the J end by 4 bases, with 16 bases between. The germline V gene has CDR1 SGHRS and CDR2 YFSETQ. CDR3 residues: CASTPGDEIYGYTF. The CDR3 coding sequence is TGCGCCAGCACTCCAGGAGACGAGATCTATGGCTACACCTTC. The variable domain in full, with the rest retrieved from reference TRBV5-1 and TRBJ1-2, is KAGVTQTPRYLIKTRGQQVTLSCSPISGHRSVSWYQQTPGQGLQFLFEYFSETQRNKGNFPGRFSGRQFSNSRSEMNVSTLELGDSALYLCASTPGDEIYGYTFGSGTRLTVV.

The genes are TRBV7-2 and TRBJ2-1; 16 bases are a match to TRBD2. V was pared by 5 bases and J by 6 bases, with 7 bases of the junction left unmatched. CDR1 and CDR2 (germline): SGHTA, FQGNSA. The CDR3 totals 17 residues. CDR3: CASSGGTSGRAFNEQFF. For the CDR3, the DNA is TGTGCCAGCAGCGGTGGGACTAGCGGGAGGGCCTTCAATGAGCAGTTCTTC.

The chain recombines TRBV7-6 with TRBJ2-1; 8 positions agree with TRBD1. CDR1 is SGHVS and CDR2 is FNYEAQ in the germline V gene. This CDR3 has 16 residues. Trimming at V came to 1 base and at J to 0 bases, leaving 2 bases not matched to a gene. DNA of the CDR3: TGTGCCAGCAGCTTAGATGACAGGGGCTCCTACAATGAGCAGTTCTTC. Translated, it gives CASSLDDRGSYNEQFF.

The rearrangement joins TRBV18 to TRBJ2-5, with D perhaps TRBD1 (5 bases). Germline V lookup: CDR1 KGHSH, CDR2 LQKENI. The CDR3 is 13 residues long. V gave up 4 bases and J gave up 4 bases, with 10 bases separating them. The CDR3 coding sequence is TGTGCCAGCTCACGACAGAACGGAGAGACCCAGTACTTC. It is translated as CASSRQNGETQYF.

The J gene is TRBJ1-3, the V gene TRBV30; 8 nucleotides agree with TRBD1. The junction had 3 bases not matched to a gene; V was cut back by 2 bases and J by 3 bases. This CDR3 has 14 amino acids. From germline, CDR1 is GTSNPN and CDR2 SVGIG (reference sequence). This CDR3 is CAWSSDRGGNTIYF. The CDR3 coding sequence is TGTGCCTGGAGTAGCGACAGGGGTGGAAACACCATATATTTT.

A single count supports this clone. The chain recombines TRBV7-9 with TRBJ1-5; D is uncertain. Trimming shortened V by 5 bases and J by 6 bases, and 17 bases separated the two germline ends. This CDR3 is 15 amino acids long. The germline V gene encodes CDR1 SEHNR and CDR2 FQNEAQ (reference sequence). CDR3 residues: CASSQNTNLGQPQHF. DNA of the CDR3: TGTGCCAGCAGCCAGAACACCAACTTGGGTCAGCCCCAGCATTTT.

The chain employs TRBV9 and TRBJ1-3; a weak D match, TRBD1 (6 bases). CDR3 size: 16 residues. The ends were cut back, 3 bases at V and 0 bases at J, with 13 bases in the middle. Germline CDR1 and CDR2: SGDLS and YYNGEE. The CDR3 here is CASSAFTGLSGNTIYF. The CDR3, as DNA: TGTGCCAGCAGCGCATTCACAGGGCTCTCTGGAAACACCATATATTTT.

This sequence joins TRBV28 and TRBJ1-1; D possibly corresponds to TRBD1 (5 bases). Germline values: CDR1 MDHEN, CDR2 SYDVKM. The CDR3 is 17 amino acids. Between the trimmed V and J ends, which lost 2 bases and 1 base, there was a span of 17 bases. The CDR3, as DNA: TGTGCCAGCAGTTTAAAGGGGCAGGGAGGCCCGAACACTGAAGCTTTCTTT. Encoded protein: CASSLKGQGGPNTEAFF. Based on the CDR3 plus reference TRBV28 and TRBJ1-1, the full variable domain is DVKVTQSSRYLVKRTGEKVFLECVQDMDHENMFWYRQDPGLGLRLIYFSYDVKMKEKGDIPEGYSVSREKKERFSLILESASTNQTSMYLCASSLKGQGGPNTEAFFGQGTRLTVV.